Presented here are 15 T cell receptor beta chains from one specimen sequenced in a study of blood T cell repertoires in COVID-19. The assay was immunoSEQ multiplex PCR, and TCRdb's table has in-frame clones only and misses some. The sample includes tens of thousands of clones, approximately 88% seen only once; the top ten take roughly 7.4%. Sequencing was performed on peripheral blood. Every receptor here comes from a man aged 50-60 years with acute or convalescent COVID-19.

This chain joins TRBV5-6 and TRBJ2-3, with TRBD1 as a possible D gene (5 bases). V was shortened by 7 bases and J by 4 bases, with 16 bases between the two germline ends. The CDR3 is 14 amino acids. CDR1 and CDR2 (germline): SGHDT, YYEEEE. Written as DNA, the CDR3 is TGTGCCAGCGCAGTTGGACACAGACCAGATACGCAGTATTTT. Translation gives CASAVGHRPDTQYF. Supplemented by reference TRBV5-6 and TRBJ2-3, the full variable domain reads DAGVTQSPTHLIKTRGQQVTLRCSPKSGHDTVSWYQQALGQGPQFIFQYYEEEERQRGNFPDRFSGHQFPNYSSELNVNALLLGDSALYLCASAVGHRPDTQYFGPGTRLTVL.

The chain links TRBV28 to TRBJ2-5, with 12 bases aligning to TRBD2. The CDR3 sequence is 17 residues long. Germline lookup yields CDR1 MDHEN and CDR2 SYDVKM. J lost 5 bases, V lost 5 bases, and 12 bases had no gene match. The CDR3 DNA follows: TGTGCCAGCAGTCCCCTTGGACTAGCGGGATTCTTGGAGACCCAGTACTTC. It translates to CASSPLGLAGFLETQYF.

This rearrangement joins TRBV5-1 to TRBJ1-1, with a weak D call TRBD1 (6 bases). The V gene lost 5 bases and the J gene lost 2 bases, with 13 bases spanning the gap. The CDR3 covers 14 residues. The germline V gene encodes CDR1 SGHRS and CDR2 YFSETQ. This chain's CDR3 is CASRPGVGNTEAFF. As DNA, the CDR3 is TGCGCCAGCAGGCCAGGGGTGGGCAACACTGAAGCTTTCTTT.

This clone was detected only a few times. DNA for the CDR3: TGCAGTGCTGAGACAGGGGACGAGCAGTACTTC. Amino acid sequence: CSAETGDEQYF. V and J are TRBV20-1 and TRBJ2-7; TRBD1 matches 8 bases. The CDR3 covers 11 residues. CDR1 and CDR2 (germline): DFQATT, SNEGSKA (reference sequence). Trimming cost V 5 bases and J 5 bases; bases outside gene matches: 2.

The chain has TRBV18 and TRBJ2-2, with TRBD2 as a possible D gene (5 bases). V was clipped by 1 base and J by 6 bases, with 12 bases between them. The CDR3 contains 15 residues. Germline V gene sequence: CDR1 KGHSH, CDR2 LQKENI. For the CDR3, the DNA is TGTGCCAGCTCACCACGGGAGATAGCTTCCGGGGAGCTGTTTTTT. Its translation is CASSPREIASGELFF.

This chain links TRBV5-1 with TRBJ2-2; D uncertain. The CDR3 is 14 residues long. The germline gives CDR1 SGHRS, CDR2 YFSETQ. Trimming cost V 4 bases and J 0 bases, with 7 bases left between them. CDR3 coding DNA: TGCGCCAGCAGCCAGGCCGCGAACACCGGGGAGCTGTTTTTT. This sequence encodes CASSQAANTGELFF. The full variable domain, in which reference TRBV5-1 and TRBJ2-2 provide the parts outside the CDR3, is KAGVTQTPRYLIKTRGQQVTLSCSPISGHRSVSWYQQTPGQGLQFLFEYFSETQRNKGNFPGRFSGRQFSNSRSEMNVSTLELGDSALYLCASSQAANTGELFFGEGSRLTVL.

The sample holds one count of this clone. This rearrangement joins TRBV5-4 to TRBJ1-2; 8 bases map to TRBD1. Looked up from germline, CDR1 is SGHNT and CDR2 is YYREEE (reference sequence). V lost 1 base to trimming and J lost 8 bases; unmatched junction nucleotides: 19. This CDR3 contains 18 residues. CDR3 residues: CASSLKTTKRTGKGGYTF. CDR3 in DNA: TGTGCCAGCAGCTTGAAGACGACGAAACGGACAGGGAAAGGAGGCTACACCTTC.

The CDR3 protein is CASSESLGGEQFF. CDR3 sequence (DNA): TGCGCCAGCAGTGAGTCTTTAGGGGGAGAGCAGTTCTTC. This chain joins TRBV10-1 and TRBJ2-1, with a tentative D call TRBD1 (6 bases). V lost 0 bases and J lost 10, with 10 bases in between. The CDR3 runs 13 residues. CDR1 and CDR2 from the germline V gene are WNHNN and SYGVQD (reference sequence).

This clone was seen a single time. V usage is TRBV2 and J usage is TRBJ2-3; the match to TRBD1 covers 7 bases. After removal of 6 bases from V and 1 base from J, the junction contained 7 bases not matched to a gene. This CDR3 comprises 15 residues. Germline lookup yields CDR1 SNHLY and CDR2 FYNNEI. The CDR3 spells CASSPTGIRTDTQYF. In nucleotides, the CDR3 is TGTGCCAGCAGCCCGACAGGGATCCGCACAGATACGCAGTATTTT.

The chain has TRBV6-1 and TRBJ1-1; maybe TRBD1 (5 bases). The V end was cut by 3 bases, the J end by 3 bases, with 11 bases between. CDR1 is MNHNS and CDR2 is SASEGT in the germline V gene. The length of the CDR3 is 14 residues. In DNA form, the CDR3 reads TGTGCCAGCAGTGACCCAGGAGGGGACACTGAAGCTTTCTTT. Its translation: CASSDPGGDTEAFF.

This clone was recorded once. V usage is TRBV24-1 and J usage is TRBJ2-2, with D tentatively TRBD1 (5 bases). V was trimmed by 4 bases and J by 7 bases, leaving 9 bases between them. Germline CDR1 and CDR2: KGHDR and SFDVKD. The CDR3 runs to 13 residues. The CDR3 protein is CATSEGALGELFF. In DNA form, the CDR3 reads TGTGCCACCAGTGAAGGGGCTCTCGGGGAGCTGTTTTTT.

This chain joins TRBV12-5 and TRBJ2-2; tentative D call: TRBD1 (5 bases). The CDR3 is made up of 17 amino acids. Germline CDR1 LGHNT, CDR2 FRNRAP. The V and J ends lost 2 bases and 2 bases respectively, with 15 bases between them. CDR3 amino acids: CASGLSMSQGNTGELFF. The CDR3 nucleotides read TGTGCTAGTGGTTTGTCCATGTCCCAGGGAAACACCGGGGAGCTGTTTTTT.

This clone has only one observation. This sequence joins TRBV5-4 and TRBJ1-2, with D possibly TRBD1 on 6 matching bases. V was shortened by 4 bases and J by 4 bases, with 17 bases between the two germline ends. Germline lookup yields CDR1 SGHNT and CDR2 YYREEE (reference sequence). The CDR3 sequence is 15 residues long. The CDR3 protein is CASSQGQGGFYGYTF. In DNA form, the CDR3 reads TGTGCCAGCAGCCAGGGACAAGGGGGATTCTATGGCTACACCTTC.

V and J are TRBV21-1 and TRBJ2-5; whether TRBD2, the table's D call, matches the DNA was not checked. TRBV21-1 is an annotated pseudogene. The CDR3 extends over 19 amino acids. The CDR3 region has the DNA TGTGCCAGCAGCAACTCTGAACTAGCGGGGGAACAAATGGGAGAGACCCAGTACTTC. Residues: CASSNSELAGEQMGETQYF.

The chain carries TRBV7-2 and TRBJ2-2; TRBD2 aligns across 11 bases. CDR3 length: 16 residues. CDR1 and CDR2 (germline): SGHTA, FQGNSA. J gave up 2 bases and V 5 bases, and 4 bases lay outside the gene matches. CDR3 sequence: CASSVTSGGNTGELFF. As DNA, the CDR3 is TGTGCCAGCAGCGTTACTAGCGGGGGTAACACCGGGGAGCTGTTTTTT. Drawing the rest from reference TRBV7-2 and TRBJ2-2, the complete variable domain is GAGVSQSPSNKVTEKGKDVELRCDPISGHTALYWYRQSLGQGLEFLIYFQGNSAPDKSGLPSDRFSAERTGGSVSTLTIQRTQQEDSAVYLCASSVTSGGNTGELFFGEGSRLTVL.